This T cell receptor (beta chain) came from a study of shared clonotypes between healthy human individuals. Trimming took 1 base from V and 2 from J, leaving 12 bases between them. The CDR3 is 15 residues long. Germline CDR1 reads SGHRS; CDR2 reads YFSETQ. The method was immunoSEQ multiplex PCR; TCRdb's version includes in-frame clones alone and lacks a portion of them. The data contain under 1,100,000 clones, 65% to 80% of them seen just once; the ten biggest clones take up roughly 1.4%. The specimen was memory CD4+ T cells sorted from blood. Subset reported: CD45RA-negative fraction. This chain connects TRBV5-1 to TRBJ2-5; no clear D gene. The TCR sequence derives from a man younger than 30 in good health. The CDR3 DNA is TGCGCCAGCAGCTTGAATGGGCAGCGACAAGAGACCCAGTACTTC. It codes for CASSLNGQRQETQYF. Full variable domain (missing parts from reference TRBV5-1 and TRBJ2-5): KAGVTQTPRYLIKTRGQQVTLSCSPISGHRSVSWYQQTPGQGLQFLFEYFSETQRNKGNFPGRFSGRQFSNSRSEMNVSTLELGDSALYLCASSLNGQRQETQYFGPGTRLLVL.